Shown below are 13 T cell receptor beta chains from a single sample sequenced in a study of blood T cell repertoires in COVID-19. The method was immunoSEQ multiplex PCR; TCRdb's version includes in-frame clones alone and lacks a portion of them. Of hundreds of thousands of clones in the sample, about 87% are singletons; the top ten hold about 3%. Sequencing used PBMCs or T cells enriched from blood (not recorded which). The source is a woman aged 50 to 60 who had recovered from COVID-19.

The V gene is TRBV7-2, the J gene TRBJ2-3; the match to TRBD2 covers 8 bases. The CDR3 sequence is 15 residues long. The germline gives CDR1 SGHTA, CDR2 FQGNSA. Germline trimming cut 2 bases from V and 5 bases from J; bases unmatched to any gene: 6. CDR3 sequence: CASSLIWLAGDTQYF. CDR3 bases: TGTGCCAGCAGCTTAATCTGGCTAGCGGGAGATACGCAGTATTTT.

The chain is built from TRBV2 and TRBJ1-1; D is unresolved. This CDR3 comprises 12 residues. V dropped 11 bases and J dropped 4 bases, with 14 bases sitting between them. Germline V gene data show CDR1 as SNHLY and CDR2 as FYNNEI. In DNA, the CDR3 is TGTGCCCAGAGCGCCTACGGCACTGAAGCTTTCTTT. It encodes CAQSAYGTEAFF.

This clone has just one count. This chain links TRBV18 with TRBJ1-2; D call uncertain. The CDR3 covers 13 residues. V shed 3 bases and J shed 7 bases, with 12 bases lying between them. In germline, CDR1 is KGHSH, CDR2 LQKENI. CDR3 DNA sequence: TGTGCCAGCTCACCCCCGATGGAGCGTGGCTACACCTTC. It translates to CASSPPMERGYTF.

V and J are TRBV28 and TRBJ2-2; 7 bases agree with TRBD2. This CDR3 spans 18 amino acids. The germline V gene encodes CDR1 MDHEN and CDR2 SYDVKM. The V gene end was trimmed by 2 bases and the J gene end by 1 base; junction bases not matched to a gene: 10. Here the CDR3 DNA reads TGTGCCAGCAGTTTAATAATCCCCGCGGGAGAGAACACCGGGGAGCTGTTTTTT. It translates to CASSLIIPAGENTGELFF.

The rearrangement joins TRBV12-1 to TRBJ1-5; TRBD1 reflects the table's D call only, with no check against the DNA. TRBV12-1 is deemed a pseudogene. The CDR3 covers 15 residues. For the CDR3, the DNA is TGTGCCAGCAGCGCGGGACAGGGTCCGAACCAGCCCCAGCATTTT. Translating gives CASSAGQGPNQPQHF.

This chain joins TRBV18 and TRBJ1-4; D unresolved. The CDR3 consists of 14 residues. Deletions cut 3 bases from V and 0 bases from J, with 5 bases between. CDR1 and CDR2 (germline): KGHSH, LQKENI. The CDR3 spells CASSPLTTNEKLFF. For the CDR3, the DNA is TGTGCCAGCTCACCGCTAACAACTAATGAAAAACTGTTTTTT.

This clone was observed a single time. CDR3 bases: TGTGCCAGCAGCCGCAACGACAGGTTCACAGATACGCAGTATTTT. Residues: CASSRNDRFTDTQYF. This chain links TRBV6-5 with TRBJ2-3; tentative D call: TRBD1 (6 bases). CDR3 length equals 15 residues. V was pared by 6 bases and J by 2 bases, with 15 bases between. Germline loops: CDR1 MNHEY, CDR2 SVGAGI.

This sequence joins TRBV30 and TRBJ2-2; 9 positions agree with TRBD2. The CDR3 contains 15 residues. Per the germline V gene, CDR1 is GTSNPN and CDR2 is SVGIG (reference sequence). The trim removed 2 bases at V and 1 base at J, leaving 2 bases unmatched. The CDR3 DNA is TGTGCCTGGAGTATAGCGGGGGTGAACACCGGGGAGCTGTTTTTT. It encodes CAWSIAGVNTGELFF.

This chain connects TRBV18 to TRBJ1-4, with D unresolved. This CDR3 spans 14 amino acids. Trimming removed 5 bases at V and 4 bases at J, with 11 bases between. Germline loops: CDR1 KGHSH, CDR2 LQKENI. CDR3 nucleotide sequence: TGTGCCAGCTCATCAAACAGCGGTAATGAAAAACTGTTTTTT. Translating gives CASSSNSGNEKLFF.

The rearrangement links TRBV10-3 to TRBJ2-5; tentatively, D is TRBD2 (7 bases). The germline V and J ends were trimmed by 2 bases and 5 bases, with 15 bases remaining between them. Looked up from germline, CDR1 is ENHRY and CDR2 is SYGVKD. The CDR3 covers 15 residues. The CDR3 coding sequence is TGTGCCATCAGTGAGGGGGGGGGCAGGTCGGAGACCCAGTACTTC. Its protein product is CAISEGGGRSETQYF.

CDR3 nucleotides: TGTGCCAGCAGTGAAGGACCTCTAGTTCGCTCCTACAATGAGCAGTTCTTC. Its protein is CASSEGPLVRSYNEQFF. The V and J genes are TRBV6-1 and TRBJ2-1; D is uncertain. Germline V lookup: CDR1 MNHNS, CDR2 SASEGT. Trimming left V 1 base short and J 0 bases short, with 13 bases between. The CDR3 covers 17 residues.

CDR3 sequence (DNA): TGCGCCAGCAGCTTGTACGGGAGACGGCCAGATACGCAGTATTTT. Encoded protein: CASSLYGRRPDTQYF. The V and J genes are TRBV5-1 and TRBJ2-3, with D perhaps matching TRBD2 (6 bases). CDR1 is SGHRS, CDR2 YFSETQ, per germline. This CDR3 comprises 15 residues. Deletions cut 1 base from V and 4 bases from J, with 13 bases between.

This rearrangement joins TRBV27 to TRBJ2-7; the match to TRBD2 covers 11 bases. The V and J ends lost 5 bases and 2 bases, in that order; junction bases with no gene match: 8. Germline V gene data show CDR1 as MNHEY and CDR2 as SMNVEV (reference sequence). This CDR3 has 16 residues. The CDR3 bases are TGTGCCAGCAGTCCCAATCCGACTAGCGGGGCCTACGAGCAGTACTTC. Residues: CASSPNPTSGAYEQYF.